The rows below give T cell receptor beta chains drawn from one sample of a study of OX40 agonist ivuxolimab in advanced cancers. Only in-frame clones appear in the TCRdb table, and some are missing; sequencing was by immunoSEQ multiplex PCR. The top ten hold 6.9% of the sample, which has fewer than 85,000 clones, approximately 87% seen once. This specimen was CD4+ or CD8+ T cells sorted from blood, taken in a trial of the OX40 agonist ivuxolimab. Receptors were obtained from an adult with an advanced solid tumor such as melanoma, head and neck, liver or kidney cancer. CDR3s include the opening cysteine and the closing phenylalanine or tryptophan. Fields, in order: J gene, clone size, V gene, D gene, CDR3 protein, CDR3 DNA. A D gene is named only where the DNA matches it firmly. Size is omitted from some rows. Given values are once, few, many or a class for expanded clones.

J: TRBJ1-1
size: -
V: TRBV11-1
D: -
CDR3: CASSFPGTNTEAFF
DNA: TGTGCCAGCAGCTTCCCAGGGACGAACACTGAAGCTTTCTTT

J: TRBJ2-3
size: -
V: TRBV30
D: -
CDR3: CASGHRTDTQYF
DNA: TGTGCCTCGGGACACCGCACAGATACGCAGTATTTT

J: TRBJ2-7
size: -
V: TRBV7-9
D: TRBD2
CDR3: CASSRPGGPREQYF
DNA: TGTGCCAGCAGCCGCCCGGGGGGGCCGCGCGAGCAGTACTTC

J: TRBJ1-2
size: few
V: TRBV10-3
D: -
CDR3: CAISEGARGYGYTF
DNA: TGTGCCATCAGTGAAGGAGCCCGGGGCTATGGCTACACCTTC

J: TRBJ1-1
size: -
V: TRBV7-2
D: TRBD1
CDR3: CASSPPSQGGLEAFF
DNA: TGTGCCAGCAGCCCGCCTAGTCAGGGGGGCCTAGAGGCTTTCTTT

J: TRBJ1-1
size: -
V: TRBV7-9
D: TRBD1
CDR3: CASSPGTGGISEAFF
DNA: TGTGCCAGCAGCCCAGGGACAGGGGGCATCTCTGAAGCTTTCTTT

J: TRBJ2-3
size: once
V: TRBV7-9
D: TRBD1
CDR3: CASSLATGGSTDTQYF
DNA: TGTGCCAGCAGCTTGGCAACAGGGGGAAGCACAGATACGCAGTATTTT

J: TRBJ2-7
size: -
V: TRBV4-3
D: TRBD1
CDR3: CASSQVGTGISEQYF
DNA: TGCGCCAGCAGCCAAGTTGGGACAGGGATATCCGAGCAGTACTTC

J: TRBJ2-2
size: -
V: TRBV18
D: TRBD2
CDR3: CASSPLADGELFF
DNA: TGTGCCAGCTCACCTCTAGCGGACGGGGAGCTGTTTTTT

J: TRBJ2-5
size: -
V: TRBV7-9
D: TRBD2
CDR3: CASSREVGTGPRETQYF
DNA: TGTGCCAGCAGCCGGGAGGTCGGGACCGGACCCCGAGAGACCCAGTACTTC

J: TRBJ1-2
size: -
V: TRBV18
D: TRBD1
CDR3: CASSPWTGGPSNYGYTF
DNA: TGTGCCAGCTCACCTTGGACAGGGGGCCCCTCTAACTATGGCTACACCTTC

J: TRBJ1-6
size: -
V: TRBV6-1
D: -
CDR3: CASSEFRPGIGSPLHF
DNA: TGTGCCAGCAGTGAATTTAGACCAGGAATAGGGTCACCCCTCCACTTT

J: TRBJ2-1
size: -
V: TRBV29-1
D: -
CDR3: CSVEAQHAYNEQFF
DNA: TGCAGCGTAGAAGCACAGCACGCCTACAATGAGCAGTTCTTC

J: TRBJ1-5
size: -
V: TRBV5-1
D: -
CDR3: CASSLVGTPDQPQHF
DNA: TGCGCCAGCAGCTTGGTGGGAACGCCTGATCAGCCCCAGCATTTT

J: TRBJ1-2
size: -
V: TRBV28
D: -
CDR3: CASSLAAAGLYGYTF
DNA: TGTGCCAGCAGTTTAGCGGCGGCTGGGCTCTATGGCTACACCTTC

J: TRBJ2-5
size: few
V: TRBV7-3
D: TRBD1
CDR3: CASSPLGQPQETQYF
DNA: TGTGCCAGCAGCCCTCTGGGACAGCCGCAAGAGACCCAGTACTTC

J: TRBJ1-1
size: -
V: TRBV5-1
D: TRBD1
CDR3: CASSPGTGAWFTSTEAFF
DNA: TGCGCCAGCAGTCCGGGGACAGGGGCGTGGTTTACGAGCACTGAAGCTTTCTTT

J: TRBJ2-7
size: -
V: TRBV28
D: -
CDR3: CASSLFLTSTLAEQYF
DNA: TGTGCCAGCAGTTTATTCCTAACTAGCACCCTCGCCGAGCAGTACTTC

J: TRBJ1-1
size: once
V: TRBV6-5
D: -
CDR3: CASSVKQGVRTEAFF
DNA: TGTGCCAGCAGTGTGAAACAGGGCGTTCGCACTGAAGCTTTCTTT

J: TRBJ1-1
size: -
V: TRBV5-8
D: -
CDR3: CASSPRGQSLNTEAFF
DNA: TGTGCCAGCAGCCCTCGAGGACAGTCTTTGAACACTGAAGCTTTCTTT

J: TRBJ2-3
size: once
V: TRBV5-4
D: TRBD2
CDR3: CASSLSGRAADTQYF
DNA: TGTGCCAGCAGCTTGAGCGGGAGGGCCGCAGATACGCAGTATTTT

J: TRBJ1-1
size: -
V: TRBV11-3
D: -
CDR3: CASSLDEAGGAFF
DNA: TGTGCCAGCAGCTTAGATGAGGCAGGAGGAGCTTTCTTT

J: TRBJ1-5
size: -
V: TRBV2
D: -
CDR3: CASTGLRTGSNQPQHF
DNA: TGTGCCAGCACGGGACTGCGAACAGGGAGCAATCAGCCCCAGCATTTT

J: TRBJ1-1
size: few
V: TRBV7-9
D: -
CDR3: CASSAGRANTEAFF
DNA: TGTGCCAGCAGCGCCGGACGGGCGAACACTGAAGCTTTCTTT

J: TRBJ2-7
size: -
V: TRBV6-1
D: TRBD2
CDR3: CANSAGLAAVYEQYF
DNA: TGTGCCAACAGTGCGGGACTAGCGGCCGTCTACGAGCAGTACTTC

J: TRBJ2-1
size: -
V: TRBV11-3
D: -
CDR3: CASSTLDLQFF
DNA: TGTGCCAGCAGCACCTTAGACCTTCAGTTCTTC

J: TRBJ2-2
size: -
V: TRBV4-1
D: -
CDR3: CASSPKAITGAGTGELFF
DNA: TGCGCCAGCAGCCCCAAGGCAATTACGGGGGCCGGCACCGGGGAGCTGTTTTTT

J: TRBJ2-5
size: -
V: TRBV5-1
D: -
CDR3: CASSLSEETQYF
DNA: TGCGCCAGCAGCTTGTCGGAAGAGACCCAGTACTTC

J: TRBJ1-1
size: -
V: TRBV7-2
D: -
CDR3: CASSLAGTTNTEAFF
DNA: TGTGCCAGCAGCTTAGCCGGGACAACAAACACTGAAGCTTTCTTT